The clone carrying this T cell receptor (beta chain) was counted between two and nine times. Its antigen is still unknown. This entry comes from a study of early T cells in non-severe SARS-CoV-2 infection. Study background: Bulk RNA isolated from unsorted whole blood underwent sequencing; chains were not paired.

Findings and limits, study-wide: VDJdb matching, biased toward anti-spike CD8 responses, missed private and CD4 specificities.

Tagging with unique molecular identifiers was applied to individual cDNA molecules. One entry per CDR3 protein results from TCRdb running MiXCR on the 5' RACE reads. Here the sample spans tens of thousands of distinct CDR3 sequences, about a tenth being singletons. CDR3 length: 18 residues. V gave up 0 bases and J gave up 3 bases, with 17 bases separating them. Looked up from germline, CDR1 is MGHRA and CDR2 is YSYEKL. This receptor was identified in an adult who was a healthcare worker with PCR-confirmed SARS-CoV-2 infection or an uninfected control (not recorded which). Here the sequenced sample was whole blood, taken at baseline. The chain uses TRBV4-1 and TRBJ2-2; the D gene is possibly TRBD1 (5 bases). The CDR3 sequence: CASSQDEAAGRYTGELFF. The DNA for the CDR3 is TGCGCCAGCAGCCAAGATGAGGCGGCAGGGCGGTACACCGGGGAGCTGTTTTTT.